These 7 T cell receptor beta chains were sequenced from one sample in a study of T cells in Graves' hyperthyroidism and ophthalmopathy (dated by TCRdb to between 2017 and 2020). The library was produced with multiplex PCR. Sequencing was performed on an Illumina HiSeq 2000. Amplification of TCR beta CDR3 regions was carried out from RNA transcripts. A first-round RT-PCR of the TCR CDR3 used the HTBI primer set with the Qiagen OneStep RT-PCR kit. The public sequencing data were trimmed at Q25 with fastp and processed into clonotypes with MiXCR by TCRdb, which kept only in-frame beta chains. CDR3 protein duplicates are merged, each entry listing the most common genes and DNA. The sample profile shows approximately 720,000 distinct CDR3 sequences; roughly a sixth of them were found once. The biggest ten clones account for 16% of the sample. Sequencing used blood. The receptors come from a woman between 50 and 59 years old with Graves' hyperthyroidism that later progressed to Graves' ophthalmopathy.

This clonotype was seen at least ten times. The chain has TRBV28 and TRBJ1-2; D is uncertain. This CDR3 comprises 17 residues. The V end was cut by 1 base, the J end by 0 bases, with 15 bases between. Germline CDR1 is MDHEN and CDR2 is SYDVKM. The CDR3 DNA follows: TGTGCCAGCAGTTTATATGCCCAGGACGGTTCTAACTATGGCTACACCTTC. Its protein product is CASSLYAQDGSNYGYTF.

This clonotype was picked up a small number of times. The J gene is TRBJ1-5, the V gene TRBV6-1; 8 bases fit TRBD1. This CDR3 spans 15 amino acids. Per the germline V gene, CDR1 is MNHNS and CDR2 is SASEGT. V lost 6 bases to trimming and J lost 2 bases; unmatched junction nucleotides: 6. In nucleotides, the CDR3 is TGTGCCAGCAGAAACAGGGGGAGAGGCAATCAGCCCCAGCATTTT. It yields the protein CASRNRGRGNQPQHF.

The table lists this clonotype with a few counts. The rearrangement joins TRBV20-1 to TRBJ2-7; the match to TRBD2 covers 12 bases. Germline values: CDR1 DFQATT, CDR2 SNEGSKA (reference sequence). The CDR3 consists of 17 residues. With 0 bases clipped from V and 2 bases from J, the junction kept 8 bases outside the gene matches. CDR3 nucleotides: TGCAGTGCTAGAGATCCCAGACTAGCGGGGGTGACCTACGAGCAGTACTTC. It yields the protein CSARDPRLAGVTYEQYF.

This clonotype was seen just once. The chain joins TRBV7-6 to TRBJ1-4; 8 nucleotides match TRBD1. Germline-derived CDR1 and CDR2 are SGHVS and FNYEAQ. The ends lost 5 bases at V and 6 bases at J; junction bases unmatched: 8. The CDR3 loop spans 15 amino acids. CDR3 nucleotide sequence: TGTGCCAGCAGCCCGCGGACAGGGAGAGATGAAAAACTGTTTTTT. Its protein is CASSPRTGRDEKLFF.

This clonotype was counted once. The chain carries TRBV12-3 or TRBV12-4 and TRBJ2-5; TRBD2 aligns across 8 bases. V lost 1 base to trimming and J lost 5 bases; unmatched junction nucleotides: 9. The CDR3 consists of 16 residues. In DNA, the CDR3 is TGTGCCAGCAGTTTAGGAGGGGGGGCTAGCGGGGAGACCCAGTACTTC. Translating gives CASSLGGGASGETQYF.

The sample holds many counts of this clonotype. J is TRBJ2-7 and V is TRBV7-9, with D unresolved. V was trimmed by 5 bases and J by 0 bases, leaving 8 bases between them. The CDR3 is 13 residues long. Germline CDR1 reads SEHNR; CDR2 reads FQNEAQ (reference sequence). The CDR3 DNA reads TGTGCCAGCAGCCTTACGAGCTCCTACGAGCAGTACTTC. Translated, it gives CASSLTSSYEQYF.

The sample holds a few counts of this clonotype. The DNA of the CDR3 is TGTGCCACGGACGGCTATGGCTACACCTTC. It is translated as CATDGYGYTF. This chain joins TRBV7-9 and TRBJ1-2; D call uncertain. The CDR3 contains 10 residues. The germline gives CDR1 SEHNR, CDR2 FQNEAQ (reference sequence). V lost 10 bases to trimming and J lost 4 bases, with 7 bases between them.